This TCR beta chain was identified during a study of blood T cells in healthy people across ages. This clonotype has a single count. Its antigen remains unknown. This clone may be a read error of a much larger clone one base away. The CDR3 covers 15 residues. Germline V lookup: CDR1 WSHSY, CDR2 SAAADI. Primers used in a second PCR of roughly 6 to 12 cycles were a sample-barcoded 5' primer and a J-beta primer mix. TCRdb fed the 5' RACE reads into MiXCR, producing one record per CDR3 protein. In the table there are 630,000 or so distinct CDR3 sequences, about 32% of which are singletons. Overall study findings and caveats: Researchers judged that diversity estimates from one million T cells fell short of true values. More naive CD4+ cells and higher diversity marked long-lived donors relative to aged donors. Older individuals had lower TCR beta diversity per million T cells (the decline was roughly linear).

The material sequenced was blood. The chain has TRBV10-2 and TRBJ2-7, with a possible D match to TRBD1 (6 bases). The source is a woman aged 80 or over in good health. The CDR3 coding sequence is TGCGCCAGCAGTGAGTCCCGGACAGCCTCCTACGAGCGGTACTTC. This gives the protein CASSESRTASYERYF.